One sample yielded the 5 T cell receptor beta chains listed below, sequenced in a study of cytomegalovirus exposure and HLA in healthy donors. The primer mix had 60 Vbeta and 13 Jbeta primers. Produced via immunoSEQ multiplex PCR; TCRdb's table is partial and in-frame only. The sample consists of about 130,000 clones, about 79% of them appearing once. Sequences were obtained from PBMCs. These receptors were obtained from a woman aged 18-29 years in good health and CMV-seropositive.

The chain is built from TRBV28 and TRBJ1-2, with D tentatively TRBD1 (6 bases). V was pared by 4 bases and J by 11 bases, with 17 bases between. The length of the CDR3 is 13 residues. Germline values: CDR1 MDHEN, CDR2 SYDVKM. CDR3 sequence reads: CASSSRDPGEYTF. CDR3 sequence (DNA): TGTGCCAGCAGTTCCAGGGATCCAGGGGAGTACACCTTC.

This clone was recorded a few times. The chain joins TRBV29-1 to TRBJ2-7; D not resolved. The CDR3 runs to 12 residues. Trimming stripped 4 bases from V and 3 bases from J, with 10 bases between. Germline loops: CDR1 SQVTM, CDR2 ANQGSEA. CDR3 nucleotides: TGCAGCGTTGCCTCCGTCTACTACGAGCAGTACTTC. Protein: CSVASVYYEQYF.

V is TRBV5-1 and J is TRBJ2-5, with TRBD2 as a possible D gene (6 bases). Germline lookup yields CDR1 SGHRS and CDR2 YFSETQ. The ends were cut back, 2 bases at V and 5 bases at J, with 13 bases in the middle. The CDR3 is 14 amino acids. CDR3 coding DNA: TGCGCCAGCAGCTTCCCGGGACTCGGGGAGACCCAGTACTTC. Its protein product is CASSFPGLGETQYF.

This chain joins TRBV27 and TRBJ2-1, with 7 bases lining up with TRBD1. Germline-derived CDR1 and CDR2 are MNHEY and SMNVEV (reference sequence). This CDR3 comprises 18 residues. V shed 7 bases, J shed 0 bases, and the junction held 15 bases outside the gene matches. The chain's CDR3 is CASTLQGWDSSSYNEQFF. CDR3 sequence (DNA): TGTGCCAGCACTCTACAGGGGTGGGATTCGAGCTCCTACAATGAGCAGTTCTTC.

In nucleotides, the CDR3 is TGTGCCAGCAGTGCCACGGGGGGCAGCAATGAGCAGTTCTTC. Encoded protein: CASSATGGSNEQFF. The genes are TRBV25-1 and TRBJ2-1, with TRBD2 as a possible D gene (7 bases). Trimming stripped 4 bases from V and 6 bases from J, with 13 bases between. Germline V gene sequence: CDR1 MGHDK, CDR2 SYGVNS. This CDR3 contains 14 residues.